This entry concerns a single TCR beta chain. Its antigen is unidentified. This record comes from a study of T cells expressing NK-cell markers. About the research overall: In the group of eight sequenced donors, seven were HCMV-seropositive and one was seronegative. Study-level points and caveats: The dominant NKG2C+ clonotypes represented about 1.0-7.0% of CD8+ T cells in six donors.

TCRdb re-called the 5' RACE reads and gives one entry per CDR3 protein, without DNA. Across hundreds of thousands of distinct CDR3 sequences, the top ten clones capture 4% to 5% of the sample. The germline CDR1 and CDR2 sequences are LGHNA and YSLEER. The CDR3 runs 13 residues. Sequences were obtained from blood T cells: a sorted CD56 or NKG2C T cell subset, CD4+ or CD8+ T cells, or bulk PBMC T cells (not recorded which). The chain uses TRBV4-3 and TRBJ1-6. This clonotype was obtained from a woman aged 18 to 69 in good health. CDR3 sequence reads: CASSQDRSSPLHF.